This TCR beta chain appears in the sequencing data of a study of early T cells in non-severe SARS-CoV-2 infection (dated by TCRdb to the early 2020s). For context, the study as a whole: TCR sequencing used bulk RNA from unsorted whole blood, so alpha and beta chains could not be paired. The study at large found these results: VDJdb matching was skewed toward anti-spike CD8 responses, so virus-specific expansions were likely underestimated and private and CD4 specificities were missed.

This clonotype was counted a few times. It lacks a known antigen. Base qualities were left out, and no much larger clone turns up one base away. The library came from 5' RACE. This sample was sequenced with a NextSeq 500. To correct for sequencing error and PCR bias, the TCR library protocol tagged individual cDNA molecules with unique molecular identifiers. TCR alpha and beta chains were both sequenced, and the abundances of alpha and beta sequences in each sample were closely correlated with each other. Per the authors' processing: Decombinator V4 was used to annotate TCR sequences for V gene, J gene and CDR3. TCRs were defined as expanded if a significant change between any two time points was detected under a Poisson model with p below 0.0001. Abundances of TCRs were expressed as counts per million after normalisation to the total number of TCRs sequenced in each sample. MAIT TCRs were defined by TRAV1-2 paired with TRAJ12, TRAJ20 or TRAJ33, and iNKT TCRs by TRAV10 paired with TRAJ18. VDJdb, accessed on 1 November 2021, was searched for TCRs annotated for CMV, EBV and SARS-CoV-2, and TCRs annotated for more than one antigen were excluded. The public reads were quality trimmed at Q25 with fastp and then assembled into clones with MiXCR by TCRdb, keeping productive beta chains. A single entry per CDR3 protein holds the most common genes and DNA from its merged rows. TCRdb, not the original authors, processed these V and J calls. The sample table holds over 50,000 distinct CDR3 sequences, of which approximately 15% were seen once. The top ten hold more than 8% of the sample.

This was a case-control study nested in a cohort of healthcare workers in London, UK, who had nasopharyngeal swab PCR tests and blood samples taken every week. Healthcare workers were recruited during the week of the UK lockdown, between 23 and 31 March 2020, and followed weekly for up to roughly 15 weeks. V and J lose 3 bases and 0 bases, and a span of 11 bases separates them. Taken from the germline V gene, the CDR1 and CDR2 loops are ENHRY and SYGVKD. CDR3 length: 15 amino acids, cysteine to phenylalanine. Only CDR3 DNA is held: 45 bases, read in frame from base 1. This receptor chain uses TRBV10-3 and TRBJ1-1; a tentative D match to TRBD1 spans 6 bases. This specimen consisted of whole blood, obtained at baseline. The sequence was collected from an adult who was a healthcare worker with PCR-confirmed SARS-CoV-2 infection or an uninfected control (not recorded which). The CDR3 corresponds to CAISDIRGMNTEAFF. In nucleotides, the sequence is TGTGCCATCAGTGACATCAGGGGTATGAACACTGAAGCTTTCTTT.